This is a list of T cell receptor beta chains from one sample in a study of CD8 T cells in ankylosing spondylitis. One entry per CDR3 protein, called by TCRdb with MiXCR from the 5' RACE reads. The sample includes 670,000 or so distinct CDR3 sequences, 15% to 20% of them seen just once. The sequenced sample was blood, either unsorted or a sorted T cell fraction (not recorded which). These receptors all stem from a male donor with ankylosing spondylitis. The CDR3 runs from the conserved cysteine through the conserved F or W. A D gene is named only where the DNA matches it firmly. Clone size appears in some rows only: once, few, many, or a class for an expanded clone.

clone_size	v_call	d_call	j_call	cdr3_aa	cdr3_nt
few	TRBV5-5	.	TRBJ1-2	CASSLWQDPGANYGYTF	TGTGCCAGCAGCTTATGGCAGGACCCCGGGGCTAACTATGGCTACACCTTC
few	TRBV12-3/TRBV12-4	.	TRBJ1-5	CASHRRQPQHF	TGTGCCAGCCACCGTCGTCAGCCCCAGCATTTT
many	TRBV29-1	TRBD1	TRBJ1-2	CSVFLQGNYGYTF	TGCAGCGTTTTCTTACAGGGGAACTATGGCTACACCTTC
.	TRBV10-3	.	TRBJ1-2	CAISESGTNYGYTF	TGTGCCATCAGTGAGTCAGGGACTAACTATGGCTACACCTTC
.	TRBV20-1	.	TRBJ2-3	CSGQHTDTQYF	TGCAGTGGTCAGCACACAGATACGCAGTATTTT
.	TRBV6-5	TRBD2	TRBJ2-1	CASSYSWLAEPYNEQFF	TGTGCCAGCAGTTACTCGTGGCTAGCGGAGCCCTACAATGAGCAGTTCTTC
once	TRBV7-6	.	TRBJ2-5	CASSLDVPAGGGETQYF	TGTGCCAGCAGCTTAGACGTTCCGGCAGGGGGAGGCGAGACCCAGTACTTC
once	TRBV25-1	.	TRBJ1-4	CASSGPQEKLFF	TGTGCCAGCAGTGGACCCCAGGAAAAACTGTTTTTT
.	TRBV6-1	.	TRBJ1-1	CASSEGSAGSTEAFF	TGTGCCAGCAGTGAAGGAAGCGCGGGGAGCACTGAAGCTTTCTTT
.	TRBV29-1	TRBD1	TRBJ2-3	CSADRGGVDTQYF	TGCAGCGCAGACAGGGGAGGTGTAGATACGCAGTATTTT
.	TRBV7-9	.	TRBJ2-2	CASSATANTGELFF	TGTGCCAGCAGCGCGACCGCGAACACCGGGGAGCTGTTTTTT
.	TRBV7-6	.	TRBJ1-6	CASSLAGGSPLHF	TGTGCCAGCAGCTTAGCGGGGGGTTCACCCCTCCACTTT
.	TRBV11-2	.	TRBJ2-1	CASSPYSGGGGVNEQFF	TGTGCCAGCAGCCCCTACTCCGGGGGAGGAGGGGTGAATGAGCAGTTCTTC